Listed below are T cell receptor beta chains from one sample, sequenced in a study of vaccination and CD4 T cells after COVID-19. These TCRs are of unknown antigen specificity. Using its own MiXCR run on the PCR reads, TCRdb lists one record per CDR3 protein. The sample lists roughly 12,000 distinct CDR3 sequences, around 53% occurring once. The sample was CD4+ T cells from blood, cultured in vitro. The origin of the receptors is a human donor who had recovered from COVID-19. Each CDR3 is given with its conserved first and last residue. Fields, in order: J gene, V gene, CDR3 protein.

>TRBJ2-5|TRBV20-1
CSATLSGAVSVAQYF
>TRBJ2-2|TRBV7-8
CASSKSGTGRTANTGELFF
>TRBJ1-1|TRBV27
CASRPYRDTEAFF
>TRBJ1-2|TRBV5-4
CASSWGQGRGGYTF
>TRBJ2-1|TRBV7-2
CASSLVHSVEQFF
>TRBJ2-3|TRBV24-1
CATSDLYLTDTQYF
>TRBJ1-5|TRBV12-3/TRBV12-4
CASSFTGGNQPQHF
>TRBJ2-7|TRBV20-1
CSAKGQGRTSDYEQYF
>TRBJ2-2|TRBV7-9
CASSLELAGAGELFF
>TRBJ1-6|TRBV27
CASRRRLINSPLHF
>TRBJ1-4|TRBV20-1
CSLPQFNEKLFF
>TRBJ1-1|TRBV28
CASTATVNTEAFF
>TRBJ1-5|TRBV5-1
CASSYRGSEPQHF
>TRBJ1-5|TRBV6-2/TRBV6-3
CASRPGQLRYSNQPQHF
>TRBJ1-2|TRBV7-2
CASSFRTGPYGYTF
>TRBJ2-7|TRBV20-1
CSGEGQRGAREQYF
>TRBJ1-6|TRBV30
CAWSEGQGNSPLHF
>TRBJ1-2|TRBV19
CASSFPGQGDYGYTF
>TRBJ1-2|TRBV5-1
CASSSGTGDYGYTF
>TRBJ1-2|TRBV4-1
CASSQGRPEEYGYTF
>TRBJ2-3|TRBV11-3
CASSQGAGEGGDTQYF
>TRBJ2-1|TRBV6-1
CASRKERDIVDEQFF
>TRBJ2-7|TRBV28
CASSLGAGAYEQYF
>TRBJ1-3|TRBV6-1
CASTGQGSNTIYF
>TRBJ2-1|TRBV7-9
CASSGDFRNEQFF
>TRBJ2-1|TRBV28
CASSSTGLQYNEQFF
>TRBJ2-1|TRBV28
CASSARQGSWDEQFF
>TRBJ1-5|TRBV20-1
CSAEGGQGGSGNQPQHF
>TRBJ2-5|TRBV7-9
CASSPRLGGGQETQYF
>TRBJ1-2|TRBV10-2
CASSELGQGPPYGYTF
>TRBJ2-7|TRBV24-1
CATSDNWPVGADEQYF
>TRBJ1-2|TRBV28
CASSSLGTGSYGYTF
>TRBJ2-5|TRBV11-3
CASSLGAREKPDETQYF
>TRBJ2-3|TRBV7-3
CASSSSLGDTQYF
>TRBJ2-5|TRBV4-3
CASSLKREEETQYF
>TRBJ2-2|TRBV12-3/TRBV12-4
CASSLVGTGELFF
>TRBJ2-3|TRBV20-1
CSARSGSTDTQYF
>TRBJ2-6|TRBV2
CASRLTGGASGANVLTF
>TRBJ1-5|TRBV20-1
CSARGDPNQPQHF
>TRBJ2-7|TRBV12-3/TRBV12-4
CARTQYLGYEQYF
>TRBJ2-7|TRBV10-3
CAISARDPSYEQYF
>TRBJ1-6|TRBV28
CASNGGYYNSPLHF
>TRBJ2-2|TRBV30
CANPGLRNTGELFF
>TRBJ2-2|TRBV20-1
CSARDPGTSGMNTGELFF
>TRBJ1-2|TRBV4-2
CASSQARQGQGAGYGYTF
>TRBJ2-1|TRBV27
CASRRGGSPYNEQFF
>TRBJ2-3|TRBV9
CATKGTPPGDTQYF
>TRBJ2-1|TRBV9
CASSVLTSGRYNEQFF
>TRBJ2-5|TRBV15
CATSRAGLGETQYF
>TRBJ2-2|TRBV24-1
CATSTGTVNTGELFF